The subject of this entry is one T cell receptor (beta chain). The antigen is unknown. This entry comes from a study of persistence of HIV-infected CD4 T cells. Across the study: Isolated cells were CMV- and HIV-1 Gag-responding CD4+ T cells.

V was cut by 6 bases and J by 1 base, with 15 bases left in between. The V gene's germline CDR1 is SNHLY and CDR2 FYNNEI. The CDR3 consists of 15 residues. Study-level results: Degenerate expanded CDR3beta sequences were enriched among CMV- and Gag-responding cells.

An overlapping HIV-1 Gag peptide pool stimulated these cells at roughly 0.97 ug/peptide/mL. Memory cells lacking CD40L and CD69 with high CD45RO were sorted. The immunoSEQ assay was version 4, run in survey mode. Data came from immunoSEQ multiplex PCR; TCRdb stores just in-frame clones and leaves some out. The data show just under 65,000 clones, 70% to 75% seen once. V and J are TRBV2 and TRBJ1-2; perhaps TRBD1 as D (6 bases). This TCR was sampled from an adult man with HIV who was CMV-seropositive. The input for sequencing was CD4+ T cells sorted from PBMCs after roughly 18-hour stimulation, taken from a patient who received antiretroviral therapy. The CDR3 DNA reads TGTGCCAGCAGGGGGGGCGGGAGATTTAACTATGGCTACACCTTC. Encoded protein: CASRGGGRFNYGYTF.